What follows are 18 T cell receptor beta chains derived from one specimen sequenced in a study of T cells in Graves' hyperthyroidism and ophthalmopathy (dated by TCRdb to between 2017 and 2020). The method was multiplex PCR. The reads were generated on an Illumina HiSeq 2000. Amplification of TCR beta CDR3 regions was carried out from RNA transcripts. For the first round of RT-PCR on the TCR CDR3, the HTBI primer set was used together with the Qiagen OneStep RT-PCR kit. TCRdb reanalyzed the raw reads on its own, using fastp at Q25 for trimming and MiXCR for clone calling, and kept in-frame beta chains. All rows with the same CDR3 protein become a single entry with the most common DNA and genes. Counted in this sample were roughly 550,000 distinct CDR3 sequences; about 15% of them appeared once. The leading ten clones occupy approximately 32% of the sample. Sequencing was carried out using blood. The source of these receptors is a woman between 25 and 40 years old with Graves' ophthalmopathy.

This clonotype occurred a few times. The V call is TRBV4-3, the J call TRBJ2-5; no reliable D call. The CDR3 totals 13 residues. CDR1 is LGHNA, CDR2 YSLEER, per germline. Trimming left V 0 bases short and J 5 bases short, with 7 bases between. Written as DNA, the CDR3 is TGCGCCAGCAGCCAAGATTGGCAGGAGACCCAGTACTTC. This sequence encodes CASSQDWQETQYF.

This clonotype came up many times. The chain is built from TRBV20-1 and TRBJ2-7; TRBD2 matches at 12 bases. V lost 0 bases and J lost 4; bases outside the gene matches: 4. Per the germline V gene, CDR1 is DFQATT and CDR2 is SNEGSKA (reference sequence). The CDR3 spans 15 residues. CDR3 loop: CSARELAGGKYEQYF. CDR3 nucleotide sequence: TGCAGTGCTAGAGAACTAGCGGGAGGTAAATACGAGCAGTACTTC.

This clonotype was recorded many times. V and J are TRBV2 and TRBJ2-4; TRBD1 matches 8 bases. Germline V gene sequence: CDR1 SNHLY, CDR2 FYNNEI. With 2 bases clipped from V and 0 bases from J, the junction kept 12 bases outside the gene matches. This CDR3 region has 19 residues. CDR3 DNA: TGTGCCAGCAGTGAAAGTGCAGGGGGCTTAGTACTAGCCAAAAACATTCAGTACTTC. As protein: CASSESAGGLVLAKNIQYF.

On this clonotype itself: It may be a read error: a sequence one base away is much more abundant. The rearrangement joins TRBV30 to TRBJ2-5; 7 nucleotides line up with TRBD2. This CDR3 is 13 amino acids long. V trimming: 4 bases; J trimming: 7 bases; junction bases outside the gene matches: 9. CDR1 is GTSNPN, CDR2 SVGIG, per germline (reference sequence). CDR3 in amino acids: CAWNAREGGTQYF. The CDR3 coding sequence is TGTGCCTGGAACGCGAGGGAGGGAGGGACCCAGTACTTC. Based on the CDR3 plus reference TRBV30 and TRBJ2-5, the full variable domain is SQTIHQWPATLVQPVGSPLSLECTVEGTSNPNLYWYRQAAGRGLQLLFYSVGIGQISSEVPQNLSASRPQDRQFILSSKKLLLSDSGFYLCAWNAREGGTQYFGPGTRLLVL.

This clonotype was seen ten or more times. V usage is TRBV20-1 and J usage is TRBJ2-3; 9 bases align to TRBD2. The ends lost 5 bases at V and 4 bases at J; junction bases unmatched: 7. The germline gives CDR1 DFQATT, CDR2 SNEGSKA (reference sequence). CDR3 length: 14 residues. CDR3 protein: CSASLAGNPDTQYF. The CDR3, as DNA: TGCAGTGCTTCGCTAGCGGGAAACCCAGATACGCAGTATTTT.

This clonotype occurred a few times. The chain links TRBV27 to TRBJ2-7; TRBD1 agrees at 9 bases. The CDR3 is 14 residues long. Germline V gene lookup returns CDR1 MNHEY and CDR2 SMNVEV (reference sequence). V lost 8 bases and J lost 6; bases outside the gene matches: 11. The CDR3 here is CASETRDRGGEQYF. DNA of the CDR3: TGTGCCAGCGAAACCCGAGACAGGGGGGGCGAGCAGTACTTC.

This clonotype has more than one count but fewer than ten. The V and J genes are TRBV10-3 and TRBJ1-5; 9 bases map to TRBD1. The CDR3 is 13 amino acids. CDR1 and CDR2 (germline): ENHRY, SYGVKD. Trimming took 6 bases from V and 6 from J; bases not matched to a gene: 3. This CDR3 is CAIRGQGTQPQHF. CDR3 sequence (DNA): TGTGCCATCAGGGGACAGGGTACTCAGCCCCAGCATTTT.

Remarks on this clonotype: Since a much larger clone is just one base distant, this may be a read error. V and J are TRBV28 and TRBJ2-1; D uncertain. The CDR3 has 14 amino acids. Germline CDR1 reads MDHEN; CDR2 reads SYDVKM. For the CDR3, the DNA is TGTGCCAGCAGTTTTATCAACTTCTACGATGAGCAGTTCTTC. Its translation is CASSFINFYDEQFF.

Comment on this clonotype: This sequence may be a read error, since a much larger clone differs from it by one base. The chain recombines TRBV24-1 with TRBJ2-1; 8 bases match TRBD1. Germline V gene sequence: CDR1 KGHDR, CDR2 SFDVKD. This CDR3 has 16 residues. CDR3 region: CAASDQSRGHDNEQFF. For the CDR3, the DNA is TGTGCCGCCAGTGACCAATCCAGGGGGCACGACAATGAGCAGTTCTTC.

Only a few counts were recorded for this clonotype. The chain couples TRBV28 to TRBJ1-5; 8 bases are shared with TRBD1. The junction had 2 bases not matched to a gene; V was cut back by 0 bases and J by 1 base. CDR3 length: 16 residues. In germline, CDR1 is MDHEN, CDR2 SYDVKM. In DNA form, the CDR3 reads TGTGCCAGCAGTTTATGGCAGGGGGCAAGCAATCAGCCCCAGCATTTT. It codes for CASSLWQGASNQPQHF.

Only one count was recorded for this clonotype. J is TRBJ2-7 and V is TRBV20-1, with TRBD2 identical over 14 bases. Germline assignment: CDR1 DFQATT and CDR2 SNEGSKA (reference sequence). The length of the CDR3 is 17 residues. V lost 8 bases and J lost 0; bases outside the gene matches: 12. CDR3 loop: CSTKGLAGVYTSYEQYF. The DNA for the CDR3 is TGCAGTACTAAGGGACTAGCGGGGGTATACACCTCCTACGAGCAGTACTTC.

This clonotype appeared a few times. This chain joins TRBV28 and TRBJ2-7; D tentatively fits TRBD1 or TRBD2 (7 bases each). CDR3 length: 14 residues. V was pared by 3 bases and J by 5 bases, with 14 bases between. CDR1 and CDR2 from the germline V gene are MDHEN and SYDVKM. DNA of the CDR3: TGTGCCAGCAGTTTTTTTCAGGGGGGGAACGAGCAGTACTTC. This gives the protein CASSFFQGGNEQYF.

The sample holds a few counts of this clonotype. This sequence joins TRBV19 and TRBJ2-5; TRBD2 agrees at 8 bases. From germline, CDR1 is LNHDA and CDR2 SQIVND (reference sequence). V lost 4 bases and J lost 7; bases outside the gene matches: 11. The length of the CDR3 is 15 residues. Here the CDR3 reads CASSTLSGSGGTQYF. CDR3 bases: TGTGCCAGTAGTACCTTAAGCGGGAGCGGTGGGACCCAGTACTTC.

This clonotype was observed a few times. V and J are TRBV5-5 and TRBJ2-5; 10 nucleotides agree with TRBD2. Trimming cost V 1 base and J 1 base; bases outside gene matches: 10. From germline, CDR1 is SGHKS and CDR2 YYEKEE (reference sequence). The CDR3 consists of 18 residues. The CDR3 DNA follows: TGTGCCAGCAGCTTGTATAATCCGACTAGCGGGCTCCAAGAGACCCAGTACTTC. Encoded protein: CASSLYNPTSGLQETQYF.

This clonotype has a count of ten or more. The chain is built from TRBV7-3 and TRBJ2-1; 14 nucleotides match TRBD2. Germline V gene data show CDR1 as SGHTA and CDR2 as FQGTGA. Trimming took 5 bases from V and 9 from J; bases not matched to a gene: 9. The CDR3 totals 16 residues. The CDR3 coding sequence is TGTGCCAGCAGCCACGGACTAGCGGGAGGTTCAAGTGAGCAGTTCTTC. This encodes CASSHGLAGGSSEQFF.

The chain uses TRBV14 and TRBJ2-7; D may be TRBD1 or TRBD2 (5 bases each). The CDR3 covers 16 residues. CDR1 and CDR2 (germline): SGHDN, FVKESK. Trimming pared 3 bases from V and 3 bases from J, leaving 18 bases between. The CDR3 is CASSQIRDGAYYEQYF. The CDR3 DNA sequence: TGTGCCAGCAGCCAGATCCGGGACGGCGCGTACTACGAGCAGTACTTC. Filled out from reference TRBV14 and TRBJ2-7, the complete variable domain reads EAGVTQFPSHSVIEKGQTVTLRCDPISGHDNLYWYRRVMGKEIKFLLHFVKESKQDESGMPNNRFLAERTGGTYSTLKVQPAELEDSGVYFCASSQIRDGAYYEQYFGPGTRLTVT.

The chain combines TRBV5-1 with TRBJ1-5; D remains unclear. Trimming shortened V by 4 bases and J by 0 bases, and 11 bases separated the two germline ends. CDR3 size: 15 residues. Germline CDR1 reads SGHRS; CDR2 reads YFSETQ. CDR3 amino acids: CASSTDGYSNQPQHF. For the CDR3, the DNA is TGCGCCAGCAGCACCGACGGGTATAGCAATCAGCCCCAGCATTTT.

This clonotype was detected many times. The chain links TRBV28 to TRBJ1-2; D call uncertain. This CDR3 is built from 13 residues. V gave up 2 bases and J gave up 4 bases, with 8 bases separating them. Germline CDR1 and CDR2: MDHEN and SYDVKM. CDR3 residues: CASSLEVSYGYTF. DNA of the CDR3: TGTGCCAGCAGTTTAGAGGTTAGCTATGGCTACACCTTC.